This TCR beta chain was captured in a study of T-cell memory formation after mild COVID-19. The wider study: The study found TCR clusters largely donor specific.

Regarding the study as a whole: Chiefly within CM and EM were the contracting CD4+ clones; CD8+ ones were within EMRA.

TCRdb redid the calling of the 5' RACE reads with MiXCR, one entry per CDR3 protein. Of 300,000 to 350,000 distinct CDR3 sequences listed, roughly 19% are singletons. This clonotype has a count of ten or more. Its antigen is not identified. The CDR3 spans 17 residues. From germline, CDR1 is LNHDA and CDR2 SQIVND (reference sequence). V lost 2 bases to trimming and J lost 0 bases, with 14 bases between them. Material: PBMCs or a T cell subset sorted from them (not recorded which). The TCR originated in a man between 18 and 35 years old who had mild COVID-19 (a few samples of this study predate the infection). Cell type and time point are not known. This chain uses TRBV19 with TRBJ2-1; tentatively, D is TRBD1 or TRBD2 (5 bases each). The CDR3 spells CASSIRAWGSSYNEQFF. The CDR3 DNA reads TGTGCCAGTAGTATACGAGCTTGGGGGAGCTCCTACAATGAGCAGTTCTTC.